This T cell receptor beta chain was captured by sequencing in a study of Tregs in tolerant kidney transplant recipients. Findings of the study overall: Donor-specific Treg expansion exceeded global Treg expansion in tolerant patients, suggesting antigen drive.

As regards this clone: What it binds is unknown.

Only in-frame clones appear in the TCRdb table, and some are missing; sequencing was by immunoSEQ multiplex PCR. The sample consists of 40,000 to 50,000 clones, roughly nine tenths of them appearing once. Mixed chimerism was transient after nonmyeloablative marrow transplants from related graft donors. CD4+CD25+CD127- Tregs, CD4+CD25- non-Tregs, CD4 and CD8 cells were sorted. V gave up 2 bases and J gave up 0 bases; unmatched junction bases: 8. CDR1 and CDR2 (germline): SGHNT, YYREEE (reference sequence). The CDR3 is made up of 18 amino acids. The input for sequencing was CD8+ T cells from blood (PBMCs), taken 12 months after the transplant. The genes are TRBV5-4 and TRBJ2-7, with 13 positions matching TRBD2. This clonotype was obtained from a human patient who received a combined kidney and bone marrow transplant. Some T cells may be the graft donor's. CDR3 region: CASSLGLAGEGSSYEQYF. For the CDR3, the DNA is TGTGCCAGCAGCTTAGGACTAGCGGGAGAGGGGAGCTCCTACGAGCAGTACTTC.